Listed here is a single T cell receptor beta chain. V lost 0 bases to trimming and J lost 2 bases, with 6 bases between them. The CDR3 has 13 amino acids. Germline CDR1 reads SGHDT; CDR2 reads YYEEEE. The data derive from a study of long-term antiretroviral therapy in people with HIV. At the survey level, the v3.0 immunoSEQ assay was run. Sequenced by immunoSEQ multiplex PCR; TCRdb stores in-frame clones only, minus some. The table records around 37,000 clones, over 75% of them present only once. V is TRBV5-6 and J is TRBJ2-7, with unresolved D. This material consisted of unsorted PBMCs, taken around 3.3 years after starting antiretroviral therapy. The source is a man aged 18-30 years with HIV. The CDR3 DNA reads as TGTGCCAGCAGCTTGGACGGAGCCTACGAGCAGTACTTC. Residues: CASSLDGAYEQYF.